These T cell receptor beta chains were read from a single sample in a study of T-cell reconstitution after alpha-beta-depleted transplantation in children. TCRdb independently ran MiXCR on the PCR reads; one entry per CDR3 protein. The data contain approximately 340,000 distinct CDR3 sequences, around a tenth of them singletons. Sequencing used PBMCs from the stem cell graft donor, obtained from the stem cell graft. Receptors originate from a human donor who donated a stem cell graft to a child with acute lymphoblastic leukemia. The CDR3 runs from the conserved cysteine through the conserved F or W.

CDR3	V
CASSLVAGGTYEQYF	TRBV7-8
CASSLTGDTDTQYF	TRBV28
CASSLGRTYEQYF	TRBV5-1
CASSLMLAVFQETQYF	TRBV7-9
CAWSPGWVARNTEAFF	TRBV30
CSASRVAGVGFEETQYF	TRBV20-1
CASSQQNDYGYTF	TRBV4-3
CASSADSATLAANVLTF	TRBV7-9
CATSVGTKVNEQFF	TRBV24-1
CASSLGQANANYGYTF	TRBV27
CASSPYFSGRPENEQFF	TRBV27
CSARDLRDFSGNTIYF	TRBV20-1
CSGGRTGLEAFF	TRBV29-1
CASTPNMARSGYTF	TRBV4-2
CASSLGLAGGYLEQFF	TRBV12-3/TRBV12-4
CSARGEREGPYEQYF	TRBV20-1
CASSLDGWGATGELFF	TRBV5-1
CASSKGGDRGPTRKQYF	TRBV21-1
CSARQQMYEQYF	TRBV20-1
CASSQAYGTATYEQYF	TRBV4-2
CASSRTSGYEQYF	TRBV7-9
CASSLYSPSGKYNEQFF	TRBV27
CASSQDIGGVYNEQFF	TRBV3-1
CASSYGDGTGELFF	TRBV6-6
CASSLDPAGGTDTQYF	TRBV11-2
CASSPEGGTGGLFF	TRBV7-2
CASTQGGTYYEQYF	TRBV6-1
CASSDGLASYEQYF	TRBV11-2
CASSQDIRGLLNSYEQYF	TRBV4-1
CASSSRTILAGLSVQETQYF	TRBV7-2
CASSFPPRTSGNYEQYF	TRBV7-6
CASRPDRGEVEQYF	TRBV12-3/TRBV12-4
CASSQEGAVQETQYF	TRBV3-1
CSARPLDYLSYEQYF	TRBV20-1
CSARDRAVGSRNEQFF	TRBV20-1
CASSEGEVGEQYF	TRBV4-3
CASSSSGGAHTEAFF	TRBV5-1
CASSPSQDGNTEAFF	TRBV18
CASSQAAYSGANVLTF	TRBV14
CASSFRSGGTAYTDTQYF	TRBV11-1